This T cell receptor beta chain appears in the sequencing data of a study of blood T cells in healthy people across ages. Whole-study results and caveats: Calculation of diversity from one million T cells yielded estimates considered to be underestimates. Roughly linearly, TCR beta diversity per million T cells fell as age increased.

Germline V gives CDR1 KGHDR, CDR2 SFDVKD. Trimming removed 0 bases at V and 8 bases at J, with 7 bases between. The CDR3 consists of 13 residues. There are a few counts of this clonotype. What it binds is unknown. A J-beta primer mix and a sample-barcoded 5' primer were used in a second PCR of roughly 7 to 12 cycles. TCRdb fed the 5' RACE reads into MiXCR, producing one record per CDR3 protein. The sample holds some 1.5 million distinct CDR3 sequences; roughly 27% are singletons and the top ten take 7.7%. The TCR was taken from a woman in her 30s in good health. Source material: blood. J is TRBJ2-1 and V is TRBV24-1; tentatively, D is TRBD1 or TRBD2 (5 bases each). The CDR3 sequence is CATSDLKGHEQFF. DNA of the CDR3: TGTGCCACCAGTGATTTGAAGGGACATGAGCAGTTCTTC.